The 28 T cell receptor beta chains reported below all come from one sample, sequenced in a study of T-cell memory formation after mild COVID-19. TCRdb reprocessed the 5' RACE reads via MiXCR and lists one record per CDR3 protein. The sample has hundreds of thousands of distinct CDR3 sequences, approximately 15% seen once. Sequences were obtained from PBMCs or a T cell subset sorted from them (not recorded which). The receptors were sampled from a man younger than 35 who had mild COVID-19 (a few samples of this study predate the infection). Cell type and time point are not known.

The CDR3 here is CASSLARLRSGGYEQYV. As DNA, the CDR3 is TGTGCCAGCAGCTTAGCGCGTTTGAGGTCAGGAGGCTACGAGCAGTACGTC. This chain uses TRBV7-2 with TRBJ2-7, with D perhaps TRBD2 (5 bases). CDR1 is SGHTA, CDR2 FQGNSA, per germline. This CDR3 has 17 amino acids. V lost 0 bases and J 3 bases, leaving 18 bases between the germline ends.

This clonotype was seen a few times. The J gene is TRBJ1-2, the V gene TRBV4-1; no clear D. CDR1 and CDR2 from the germline V gene are MGHRA and YSYEKL. The CDR3 is 12 amino acids. Trimming left V 3 bases short and J 8 bases short, with 10 bases between. The CDR3 DNA reads TGCGCCAGCAGCCAGGCCGGAAGGGGCTACACCTTC. Translation: CASSQAGRGYTF.

This chain uses TRBV18 with TRBJ1-1, with 7 bases fitting TRBD1. This CDR3 spans 15 amino acids. Germline CDR1 KGHSH, CDR2 LQKENI. J gave up 3 bases and V 4 bases, and 8 bases lay outside the gene matches. The CDR3 is CASSLEVGGYTEAFF. The CDR3 bases are TGTGCCAGCTCACTAGAGGTAGGGGGCTACACTGAAGCTTTCTTT. Looking up the rest from reference TRBV18 and TRBJ1-1 gives the full variable domain: NAGVMQNPRHLVRRRGQEARLRCSPMKGHSHVYWYRQLPEEGLKFMVYLQKENIIDESGMPKERFSAEFPKEGPSILRIQQVVRGDSAAYFCASSLEVGGYTEAFFGQGTRLTVV.

In this sample, this clonotype turned up a few times. V and J are TRBV4-1 and TRBJ2-4; 7 bases line up with TRBD1. V was pared by 1 base and J by 6 bases, with 9 bases of the junction left unmatched. CDR1 and CDR2 from the germline V gene are MGHRA and YSYEKL. This CDR3 comprises 16 residues. Here the CDR3 reads CASSQAGTEGRNIQYF. The CDR3 nucleotides are TGCGCCAGCAGCCAAGCCGGGACAGAAGGGAGAAACATTCAGTACTTC.

This clonotype came up a few times. The chain employs TRBV6-1 and TRBJ2-3, with D perhaps matching TRBD2 (5 bases). CDR3 length: 15 amino acids. The V end lost 6 bases, the J end lost 0 bases, and 13 bases lay between the germline ends. CDR1 is MNHNS, CDR2 SASEGT, per germline. The chain's CDR3 is CASRRAAPSTDTQYF. The CDR3 DNA reads TGTGCCAGCAGGAGAGCGGCCCCTAGCACAGATACGCAGTATTTT.

The rearrangement links TRBV7-2 to TRBJ1-1; 8 bases are a match to TRBD1. The CDR3 runs to 13 residues. V lost 5 bases and J lost 6; bases outside the gene matches: 5. The germline V gene has CDR1 SGHTA and CDR2 FQGNSA. The CDR3 nucleotides read TGTGCCAGCAGCCCACCACAGGGGGCTGAAGCTTTCTTT. It is translated as CASSPPQGAEAFF.

The rearrangement uses TRBV29-1 and TRBJ1-2; possibly TRBD1 for D (5 bases). The germline gives CDR1 SQVTM, CDR2 ANQGSEA. The CDR3 has 12 residues. V lost 1 base and J 7 bases, leaving 10 bases between the germline ends. CDR3 bases: TGCAGCGTTGAAGGGCAGGGAGGTGGCTACACCTTC. It codes for CSVEGQGGGYTF.

This chain uses TRBV6-1 with TRBJ2-1, with D uncertain. Germline CDR1 MNHNS, CDR2 SASEGT. Trimming took 8 bases from V and 8 from J, leaving 13 bases between them. This CDR3 comprises 12 residues. The CDR3: CASSDNGYEQFF. As DNA, the CDR3 is TGTGCCAGCTCGGATAACGGGTATGAGCAGTTCTTC.

This clonotype appeared a few times. A clone one base away is much larger, so this may be a read error. V usage is TRBV5-1 and J usage is TRBJ1-2; D is undetermined. The CDR3 spans 15 residues. The germline gives CDR1 SGHRS, CDR2 YFSETQ. The CDR3 DNA reads TGCGCCAGCAGCTTTATGGCGCTCACTAACTATGGCTACGCCTTC. Translated, it gives CASSFMALTNYGYAF.

This sequence joins TRBV6-6 and TRBJ1-2; D possibly corresponds to TRBD1 (5 bases). CDR3 size: 14 residues. Germline V gives CDR1 MNHNY, CDR2 SVGAGI (reference sequence). The ends were cut back, 11 bases at V and 5 bases at J, with 21 bases in the middle. The CDR3: CAGEGGGSSYGYTF. CDR3 in DNA: TGTGCCGGGGAAGGTGGGGGGTCTAGTTATGGCTACACCTTC.

The chain couples TRBV12-3 or TRBV12-4 to TRBJ2-5; D is unclear. Deletions cut 6 bases from V and 5 bases from J, with 10 bases between. The CDR3 is 12 amino acids. CDR3 DNA: TGTGCCAGCAGCCATCGTGGTGAGACCCAGTACTTC. Protein product: CASSHRGETQYF.

This clonotype was detected a few times. The V call is TRBV5-1, the J call TRBJ2-3; 8 positions match TRBD1. The junction had 4 bases not matched to a gene; V was cut back by 0 bases and J by 4 bases. CDR3 length: 15 residues. The germline V gene encodes CDR1 SGHRS and CDR2 YFSETQ. In DNA form, the CDR3 reads TGCGCCAGCAGCTTGGATGGACAGGGAGCAGATACGCAGTATTTT. It is translated as CASSLDGQGADTQYF.

The V call is TRBV20-1, the J call TRBJ2-7, with TRBD2 matching 7 bases. The CDR3 length is 13 residues. J lost 4 bases, V lost 6 bases, and 9 bases had no gene match. The germline V gene encodes CDR1 DFQATT and CDR2 SNEGSKA (reference sequence). DNA of the CDR3: TGCAGTGCCAGGGAGGGGAGTGGGTACGAGCAGTACTTC. This codes for CSAREGSGYEQYF.

This CDR3 reads CASSPWDSGSSYEQYF. In nucleotides, the CDR3 is TGCGCCAGCAGCCCGTGGGATAGCGGGAGCTCCTACGAGCAGTACTTC. The chain employs TRBV4-3 and TRBJ2-7; 9 bases match TRBD2. The CDR3 has 16 residues. V was clipped by 4 bases and J by 0 bases; unmatched bases: 7. The V gene's germline CDR1 is LGHNA and CDR2 YSLEER.

There are a few counts of this clonotype. The chain recombines TRBV4-1 with TRBJ2-5; 10 bases fit TRBD1. The V gene end was trimmed by 4 bases and the J gene end by 5 bases; junction bases not matched to a gene: 4. In germline, CDR1 is MGHRA, CDR2 YSYEKL. The CDR3 runs to 14 residues. For the CDR3, the DNA is TGCGCCAGCAGCCGGTCGGACAGGGGGGAGACCCAGTACTTC. Translated: CASSRSDRGETQYF.

This clonotype has a handful of counts. V usage is TRBV7-2 and J usage is TRBJ2-5; 8 bases are a match to TRBD2. Germline CDR1 and CDR2: SGHTA and FQGNSA. V dropped 8 bases and J dropped 4; count of bases not matched to a gene: 12. This CDR3 region has 15 residues. Here the CDR3 DNA reads TGTGCCAGCGTCAGGGTGCGGGGGGCCGGAGAGACCCAGTACTTC. Its protein product is CASVRVRGAGETQYF. The variable domain in full, with the rest retrieved from reference TRBV7-2 and TRBJ2-5, is GAGVSQSPSNKVTEKGKDVELRCDPISGHTALYWYRQSLGQGLEFLIYFQGNSAPDKSGLPSDRFSAERTGGSVSTLTIQRTQQEDSAVYLCASVRVRGAGETQYFGPGTRLLVL.

This clonotype was observed a handful of times. J is TRBJ1-2 and V is TRBV9; D might be TRBD1 (5 bases). The V end was cut by 2 bases, the J end by 4 bases, with 12 bases between. The CDR3 loop spans 14 amino acids. Germline V gives CDR1 SGDLS, CDR2 YYNGEE. The CDR3 loop is CASSVMTEGYGYTF. The CDR3 region has the DNA TGTGCCAGCAGCGTCATGACAGAGGGCTATGGCTACACCTTC.

The CDR3 here is CASSRGREGNQPQHF. The CDR3 nucleotides read TGTGCCAGCAGTAGGGGCAGGGAGGGCAATCAGCCCCAGCATTTT. V and J are TRBV6-6 and TRBJ1-5; TRBD1 is a possible D gene (5 bases). Germline V CDR1 and CDR2: MNHNY, SVGAGI (reference sequence). This CDR3 is 15 amino acids long. Trimming removed 5 bases from V and 2 bases from J, with 13 bases in between.

This clonotype was recorded a few times. This chain connects TRBV14 to TRBJ2-3, with 9 bases lining up with TRBD1. This CDR3 has 15 residues. Germline V gives CDR1 SGHDN, CDR2 FVKESK. Trimming at V came to 7 bases and at J to 4 bases, leaving 9 bases not matched to a gene. The CDR3 DNA reads as TGTGCCAGCACCCGTGGGACAGGGTTCCCAGATACGCAGTATTTT. The encoded protein is CASTRGTGFPDTQYF.

This clonotype has only a few counts. The V and J genes are TRBV7-2 and TRBJ2-3; D not certain. Germline lookup yields CDR1 SGHTA and CDR2 FQGNSA. The V and J ends lost 2 bases and 4 bases respectively, with 13 bases between them. This CDR3 comprises 15 residues. The CDR3 is CASSLMGFEADTQYF. DNA for the CDR3: TGTGCCAGCAGCTTAATGGGTTTTGAGGCAGATACGCAGTATTTT.

The rearrangement links TRBV6-5 to TRBJ2-1; 7 bases map to TRBD1. The CDR3 is made up of 16 amino acids. Trimming cost V 5 bases and J 10 bases; bases outside gene matches: 17. Germline CDR1 MNHEY, CDR2 SVGAGI. The DNA for the CDR3 is TGTGCCAGCAGTCTACTACAGGGGTGGACACTCACGGAGCAGTTCTTC. Protein product: CASSLLQGWTLTEQFF.

This clonotype was seen ten or more times. V usage is TRBV20-1 and J usage is TRBJ2-1; a possible D gene is TRBD2 (6 bases). This CDR3 spans 13 amino acids. Germline assignment: CDR1 DFQATT and CDR2 SNEGSKA (reference sequence). The CDR3 reads CSSGGSSYNEQFF. The CDR3 coding sequence is TGCAGCTCTGGGGGGAGCTCCTACAATGAGCAGTTCTTC.

This clonotype was counted between two and nine times. The gene calls are TRBV7-2 and TRBJ2-5, with unresolved D. Germline CDR1 SGHTA, CDR2 FQGNSA. The CDR3 runs to 13 residues. V was pared by 2 bases and J by 4 bases, with 8 bases between. The CDR3 sequence: CASSLNSGETQYF. CDR3 nucleotide sequence: TGTGCCAGCAGCTTAAACTCAGGAGAGACCCAGTACTTC.

Only a few counts were recorded for this clonotype. This chain joins TRBV6-5 and TRBJ1-2, with TRBD1 as a possible D gene (6 bases). The CDR3 contains 14 residues. The V and J ends lost 6 bases and 7 bases respectively, with 18 bases between them. CDR1 and CDR2 from the germline V gene are MNHEY and SVGAGI. The CDR3 loop is CASRPDQGRGGYTF. CDR3 bases: TGTGCCAGCAGACCGGATCAGGGGAGGGGTGGCTACACCTTC.

In its sample, this clonotype was seen many times. The chain recombines TRBV9 with TRBJ1-5; D remains unclear. Germline CDR1 SGDLS, CDR2 YYNGEE. CDR3 length: 15 amino acids. V was clipped by 3 bases and J by 1 base, with 11 bases between them. CDR3 protein: CASSGDAASNQPQHF. CDR3 bases: TGTGCCAGCAGCGGAGACGCAGCAAGCAATCAGCCCCAGCATTTT. The variable domain in full, with the rest retrieved from reference TRBV9 and TRBJ1-5, is DSGVTQTPKHLITATGQRVTLRCSPRSGDLSVYWYQQSLDQGLQFLIQYYNGEERAKGNILERFSAQQFPDLHSELNLSSLELGDSALYFCASSGDAASNQPQHFGDGTRLSIL.

This clonotype was found many times. The chain recombines TRBV20-1 with TRBJ2-7, with D perhaps given as TRBD1 or TRBD2 (6 bases each). This CDR3 has 15 amino acids. V lost 5 bases and J 4 bases, leaving 21 bases between the germline ends. Germline V lookup: CDR1 DFQATT, CDR2 SNEGSKA (reference sequence). The CDR3 DNA reads as TGCAGTGCTGGACAGCCCGCGGCGGGGACTTACGAGCAGTACTTC. Translation gives CSAGQPAAGTYEQYF.

The chain joins TRBV5-1 to TRBJ2-1; maybe TRBD2 (6 bases). Germline V gene lookup returns CDR1 SGHRS and CDR2 YFSETQ. CDR3 length: 15 amino acids. V was cut by 1 base and J by 7 bases, with 15 bases left in between. CDR3 bases: TGCGCCAGCAGCTTGTTTGGAGGGGTGCTGAATGAGCAGTTCTTC. Its translation is CASSLFGGVLNEQFF.

V is TRBV7-9 and J is TRBJ1-4; D uncertain. CDR1 is SEHNR and CDR2 is FQNEAQ in the germline V gene (reference sequence). V lost 2 bases and J lost 3, with 10 bases in between. The CDR3 has 15 amino acids. The CDR3 DNA reads as TGTGCCAGCAGCTTAATAAAACAGCCTAATGAAAAACTGTTTTTT. It codes for CASSLIKQPNEKLFF. Looking up the rest from reference TRBV7-9 and TRBJ1-4 gives the full variable domain: DTGVSQNPRHKITKRGQNVTFRCDPISEHNRLYWYRQTLGQGPEFLTYFQNEAQLEKSRLLSDRFSAERPKGSFSTLEIQRTEQGDSAMYLCASSLIKQPNEKLFFGSGTQLSVL.